This is a list of T cell receptor beta chains from one sample in a study of cytomegalovirus exposure and HLA in healthy donors. TCRdb keeps only in-frame clones here, not all; method: immunoSEQ multiplex PCR. The sample carries some 160,000 clones, roughly 80% recorded once. Sequencing was carried out using PBMCs. The source is a man aged 50 or older in good health and CMV-seropositive. Each CDR3 is given with its conserved first and last residue. D genes are given only for firm matches. Only part of the rows carry a size: once, few, many, or a class if the clone is expanded.

CDR3nt: TGTGCCAGCAGCCCCCGAGACAGCCACTCTGGAAACACCATATATTTT; CDR3aa: CASSPRDSHSGNTIYF; abundance: few; v_gene: TRBV7-9; d_gene: .; j_gene: TRBJ1-3
CDR3nt: TGTGCCAGTAGTATTGGGTTATCGGGACTGAGCACAGATACGCAGTATTTT; CDR3aa: CASSIGLSGLSTDTQYF; abundance: .; v_gene: TRBV19; d_gene: .; j_gene: TRBJ2-3
CDR3nt: TGCGCCAGCAGCTTGGCCCGGAGGGGCTCCTACGAGCAGTACTTC; CDR3aa: CASSLARRGSYEQYF; abundance: .; v_gene: TRBV5-1; d_gene: .; j_gene: TRBJ2-7
CDR3nt: TGTGCCAGCAGCTTAGAAAGGCCAGTGGAGACTAATGGGGAAAGTTTT; CDR3aa: CASSLERPVETNGESF; abundance: .; v_gene: TRBV7-2; d_gene: .; j_gene: TRBJ1-4
CDR3nt: TGTGCCAGCAGACCGGGGACAAGGGAACACGAGCAGTACTTC; CDR3aa: CASRPGTREHEQYF; abundance: few; v_gene: TRBV6-5; d_gene: .; j_gene: TRBJ2-7
CDR3nt: TGTGCCAGCAGTGCTAGCCCGTACCAAGAGGCCCAGTACTTC; CDR3aa: CASSASPYQEAQYF; abundance: .; v_gene: TRBV6-1; d_gene: .; j_gene: TRBJ2-5
CDR3nt: TGTGCCAGCAGTGACAGGGGGGCCCTAAGCACAGATACGCAGTATTTT; CDR3aa: CASSDRGALSTDTQYF; abundance: .; v_gene: TRBV6-1; d_gene: .; j_gene: TRBJ2-3
CDR3nt: TGTGCCAGCAACAAACCAGGGTATCGATATTCCGGGACCCAGTACTTC; CDR3aa: CASNKPGYRYSGTQYF; abundance: .; v_gene: TRBV7-2; d_gene: .; j_gene: TRBJ2-5
CDR3nt: TGTGCCAGCAGCTTAGAAACAGCGAACACTGAAGCTTTCTTT; CDR3aa: CASSLETANTEAFF; abundance: .; v_gene: TRBV7-2; d_gene: .; j_gene: TRBJ1-1
CDR3nt: TGTGCCAGCACCCCGAGGGTGGGGAAGAGCGGCTACACCTTC; CDR3aa: CASTPRVGKSGYTF; abundance: .; v_gene: TRBV6-5; d_gene: .; j_gene: TRBJ1-2
CDR3nt: TGTGCCAGCAGTTACGCGACGACAGGAGGACGGTATGGCTACACCTTC; CDR3aa: CASSYATTGGRYGYTF; abundance: .; v_gene: TRBV6-5; d_gene: .; j_gene: TRBJ1-2
CDR3nt: TGCAGCGTTTTCTTTGAGGGTAACACTGAAGCTTTCTTT; CDR3aa: CSVFFEGNTEAFF; abundance: few; v_gene: TRBV29-1; d_gene: .; j_gene: TRBJ1-1
CDR3nt: TGTGCCAGCAGCCGACAGGTGAACACTGAAGCTTTCTTT; CDR3aa: CASSRQVNTEAFF; abundance: .; v_gene: TRBV7-2; d_gene: .; j_gene: TRBJ1-1
CDR3nt: TGCGCCAGCACCCCACAGGAGGGGGCAGCCTATGGCTACACCTTC; CDR3aa: CASTPQEGAAYGYTF; abundance: .; v_gene: TRBV4-1; d_gene: TRBD1; j_gene: TRBJ1-2
CDR3nt: TGTGCCAGCTCACAACGCCCTACAGGGGCCTATAACTATGGCTACACCTTC; CDR3aa: CASSQRPTGAYNYGYTF; abundance: few; v_gene: TRBV18; d_gene: TRBD1; j_gene: TRBJ1-2
CDR3nt: TGTGCCAGCAGTCCCGCGGGCGACGAGCAGTACTTC; CDR3aa: CASSPAGDEQYF; abundance: once; v_gene: TRBV27; d_gene: .; j_gene: TRBJ2-7
CDR3nt: TGTGCCAGCACCCGACAGGTCAATAATTCACCCCTCCACTTT; CDR3aa: CASTRQVNNSPLHF; abundance: once; v_gene: TRBV6-5; d_gene: .; j_gene: TRBJ1-6
CDR3nt: TGTGCCAGCAGACGGGAGGGGGCGGGAGGCTACACCTTC; CDR3aa: CASRREGAGGYTF; abundance: .; v_gene: TRBV6-5; d_gene: TRBD1; j_gene: TRBJ1-2
CDR3nt: TGCGCCAGCAGCCAAGATAAACACACCAATCAGCCCCAGCATTTT; CDR3aa: CASSQDKHTNQPQHF; abundance: .; v_gene: TRBV4-1; d_gene: .; j_gene: TRBJ1-5
CDR3nt: TGTGCCAGCAGCGTAGGGGACAACCTCCAAGAGACCCAGTACTTC; CDR3aa: CASSVGDNLQETQYF; abundance: .; v_gene: TRBV9; d_gene: .; j_gene: TRBJ2-5
CDR3nt: TGTGCCACCAGCAGACTGAATAGGGGGGATACGCAGTATTTT; CDR3aa: CATSRLNRGDTQYF; abundance: .; v_gene: TRBV15; d_gene: .; j_gene: TRBJ2-3
CDR3nt: TGCAGCGTTGGTGGAGGGCCCTACGAGCAGTACTTC; CDR3aa: CSVGGGPYEQYF; abundance: .; v_gene: TRBV29-1; d_gene: .; j_gene: TRBJ2-7
CDR3nt: TGCGCCAGCAGCCAAGATTGGGGACAGCGGCACGTGTTGTCCCTCCACTTT; CDR3aa: CASSQDWGQRHVLSLHF; abundance: few; v_gene: TRBV4-3; d_gene: TRBD1; j_gene: TRBJ1-6
CDR3nt: TGTGCCAGCAGCTTAGGGGTCCAGGGGCAAGCTTTCTTT; CDR3aa: CASSLGVQGQAFF; abundance: .; v_gene: TRBV11-2; d_gene: .; j_gene: TRBJ1-1
CDR3nt: TGTGCCTGGAGCCCGGGACTAGCGATAAGATACGAGCAGTACTTC; CDR3aa: CAWSPGLAIRYEQYF; abundance: once; v_gene: TRBV30; d_gene: TRBD2; j_gene: TRBJ2-7
CDR3nt: TGTGCCAGCTCATCACCCTTCCCTATCACCCAGTACTTC; CDR3aa: CASSSPFPITQYF; abundance: .; v_gene: TRBV18; d_gene: .; j_gene: TRBJ2-5
CDR3nt: TGTGCCAGCTCCTCCGGGAAAATGAACACTGAAGCTTTCTTT; CDR3aa: CASSSGKMNTEAFF; abundance: .; v_gene: TRBV21-1; d_gene: .; j_gene: TRBJ1-1
CDR3nt: TGCGCCAGCAGCTATGGGACAGGGAAGGGAAACACCATATATTTT; CDR3aa: CASSYGTGKGNTIYF; abundance: few; v_gene: TRBV5-1; d_gene: TRBD1; j_gene: TRBJ1-3
CDR3nt: TGTGCCAGCAGCGTCCCTAGCGGGGGGAGGAATGAGCAGTTCTTC; CDR3aa: CASSVPSGGRNEQFF; abundance: .; v_gene: TRBV9; d_gene: TRBD2; j_gene: TRBJ2-1
CDR3nt: TGTGCCAGCAGCCGGCGATCCGGGACAGGGGATGGCTACACCTTC; CDR3aa: CASSRRSGTGDGYTF; abundance: .; v_gene: TRBV9; d_gene: TRBD1; j_gene: TRBJ1-2
CDR3nt: TGTGCCAGCAGCCGGACTATTTTCACAGATACGCAGTATTTT; CDR3aa: CASSRTIFTDTQYF; abundance: .; v_gene: TRBV5-4; d_gene: .; j_gene: TRBJ2-3
CDR3nt: TGTGCCAGCAGTGAATTTGGCGGGGGCGGCAAAAACATTCAGTACTTC; CDR3aa: CASSEFGGGGKNIQYF; abundance: .; v_gene: TRBV6-1; d_gene: .; j_gene: TRBJ2-4
CDR3nt: TGTGCCAGCAGTTTAGGGGCGACCTACGAGCAGTACTTC; CDR3aa: CASSLGATYEQYF; abundance: once; v_gene: TRBV27; d_gene: .; j_gene: TRBJ2-7
CDR3nt: TGTGCCAGCAGCCGCAGACAGGGGACAACTAATGAAAAACTGTTTTTT; CDR3aa: CASSRRQGTTNEKLFF; abundance: .; v_gene: TRBV2; d_gene: TRBD1; j_gene: TRBJ1-4
CDR3nt: TGTGCCAGCACCCCCGGGGGGGGTTGGGCTCGGGCTGAAGCTTTCTTT; CDR3aa: CASTPGGGWARAEAFF; abundance: .; v_gene: TRBV7-9; d_gene: .; j_gene: TRBJ1-1
CDR3nt: TGTGCCATCAGTGAGGGGACTTGGTCGCTGTTTTTT; CDR3aa: CAISEGTWSLFF; abundance: .; v_gene: TRBV10-3; d_gene: .; j_gene: TRBJ2-2
CDR3nt: TGTGCCAGCAGCTTGGGCGGGAACTATGGCTACACCTTC; CDR3aa: CASSLGGNYGYTF; abundance: .; v_gene: TRBV5-5; d_gene: .; j_gene: TRBJ1-2
CDR3nt: TGTGCCATCAGATGGGGCGGGGGGGCCGGAACAGATACGCAGTATTTT; CDR3aa: CAIRWGGGAGTDTQYF; abundance: .; v_gene: TRBV10-3; d_gene: TRBD2; j_gene: TRBJ2-3
CDR3nt: TGTGCCAGCAGCTTAGCGACGGGGGGCACAGATACGCAGTATTTT; CDR3aa: CASSLATGGTDTQYF; abundance: .; v_gene: TRBV7-8; d_gene: .; j_gene: TRBJ2-3
CDR3nt: TGTGCCAGCAGAGAAGCGGGTCCCCCCGCGGAGTACTTC; CDR3aa: CASREAGPPAEYF; abundance: .; v_gene: TRBV2; d_gene: .; j_gene: TRBJ2-7
CDR3nt: TGCGCCAGCACTGGGACACAGGCCTCCTACGAGCAGTACTTC; CDR3aa: CASTGTQASYEQYF; abundance: .; v_gene: TRBV5-1; d_gene: .; j_gene: TRBJ2-7
CDR3nt: TGTGCCAGCAGCGTAGGATCAGGGGGAGAGACCCAGTACTTC; CDR3aa: CASSVGSGGETQYF; abundance: .; v_gene: TRBV9; d_gene: TRBD1; j_gene: TRBJ2-5
CDR3nt: TGTGCCAGCAGTTACTCGAGTGGGTTCACGGGGGAGCAGTACTTC; CDR3aa: CASSYSSGFTGEQYF; abundance: few; v_gene: TRBV6-5; d_gene: .; j_gene: TRBJ2-7